Presented here are 29 T cell receptor beta chains from one specimen sequenced in a study of cytomegalovirus exposure and HLA in healthy donors. The PCR contained 60 Vbeta and 13 Jbeta primers. Sequencing used immunoSEQ multiplex PCR; TCRdb keeps in-frame clones, though not all of them. Of more than 90,000 clones in the sample, approximately 83% were seen once. Specimen: PBMCs. The receptors stem from a man aged 50 or older in good health and CMV-seronegative.

The gene calls are TRBV7-3 and TRBJ2-7, with 13 bases matching TRBD2. The CDR3 spans 22 residues. With 4 bases clipped from V and 2 bases from J, the junction kept 23 bases outside the gene matches. The germline gives CDR1 SGHTA, CDR2 FQGTGA. The CDR3 loop is CASSSPGNLGTSGRAGPYEQYF. The CDR3 region has the DNA TGTGCCAGCAGCTCTCCAGGGAATCTGGGAACTAGCGGGAGGGCCGGACCCTACGAGCAGTACTTC.

This chain uses TRBV28 with TRBJ2-1; 9 bases match TRBD1. The CDR3 contains 15 residues. The germline gives CDR1 MDHEN, CDR2 SYDVKM. Trimming removed 6 bases from V and 2 bases from J; junction bases left unmatched: 5. The CDR3 DNA reads as TGTGCCAGCAGCTACCGGGACAGGGCCTACAATGAGCAGTTCTTC. Translated, it gives CASSYRDRAYNEQFF.

The rearrangement uses TRBV28 and TRBJ1-6, with TRBD1 matching over 9 bases. CDR3 length: 14 amino acids. CDR1 is MDHEN, CDR2 SYDVKM, per germline. V lost 2 bases and J lost 9; bases outside the gene matches: 2. This chain's CDR3 is CASSLNRGPSPLHF. In DNA form, the CDR3 reads TGTGCCAGCAGTTTAAACAGGGGGCCTTCACCCCTCCACTTT.

The V gene is TRBV5-6, the J gene TRBJ1-3; 7 bases are a match to TRBD1. Germline-derived CDR1 and CDR2 are SGHDT and YYEEEE. Germline trimming cut 0 bases from V and 0 bases from J; bases unmatched to any gene: 9. This CDR3 has 18 amino acids. CDR3 coding DNA: TGTGCCAGCAGCTTGGGAGGACAGGTCCTGCACTCTGGAAACACCATATATTTT. Translated, it gives CASSLGGQVLHSGNTIYF.

The chain combines TRBV6-1 with TRBJ2-7, with a weak D call TRBD2 (5 bases). This CDR3 is built from 15 residues. The germline CDR1 and CDR2 sequences are MNHNS and SASEGT. V lost 4 bases and J lost 7, with 20 bases in between. CDR3 protein: CASSGRRYPNNEQYF. DNA for the CDR3: TGTGCCAGCAGTGGAAGGAGGTACCCCAATAATGAGCAGTACTTC.

A word on this clone: At one boundary the junction diverges from the germline segment, which might be a read error. V and J are TRBV4-1 and TRBJ2-1; 8 nucleotides agree with TRBD2. Per germline, CDR1 MGHRA and CDR2 YSYEKL. The CDR3 length is 14 residues. The CDR3 DNA is TGCGCCAGCAGCAAAGAGGCGGCGGGAGGTGAGCAGTTCTTC. Amino acids: CASSKEAAGGEQFF.

This sequence joins TRBV28 and TRBJ2-7, with D tentatively TRBD1 (5 bases). The germline CDR1 and CDR2 sequences are MDHEN and SYDVKM. Trimming stripped 5 bases from V and 1 base from J, with 12 bases between. CDR3 length: 14 residues. The CDR3 here is CASSLMDTSYEQYF. In DNA, the CDR3 is TGTGCCAGCAGTCTAATGGACACGTCCTACGAGCAGTACTTC.

The chain combines TRBV11-2 with TRBJ2-3, with 8 nucleotides matching TRBD2. This CDR3 has 16 residues. CDR1 is SGHAT and CDR2 is FQNNGV in the germline V gene. The V and J ends lost 3 bases and 5 bases, in that order; junction bases with no gene match: 10. The CDR3 protein is CASSFLRAGVLDTQYF. The CDR3 coding sequence is TGTGCCAGCAGCTTCCTAAGAGCGGGAGTTTTAGATACGCAGTATTTT. Full variable domain (outside the CDR3, taken from reference TRBV11-2 and TRBJ2-3): EAGVAQSPRYKIIEKRQSVAFWCNPISGHATLYWYQQILGQGPKLLIQFQNNGVVDDSQLPKDRFSAERLKGVDSTLKIQPAKLEDSAVYLCASSFLRAGVLDTQYFGPGTRLTVL.

This chain connects TRBV18 to TRBJ2-1; D might be TRBD2 (7 bases). The CDR3 spans 16 residues. V lost 3 bases, J lost 6 bases, and 18 bases lay in between. Per germline, CDR1 KGHSH and CDR2 LQKENI. The CDR3: CASSPSGIARGNEQFF. The CDR3 DNA reads as TGTGCCAGCTCACCGAGCGGGATCGCCAGGGGCAATGAGCAGTTCTTC.

V and J are TRBV28 and TRBJ1-5; D may be TRBD1 (5 bases). Germline V CDR1 and CDR2: MDHEN, SYDVKM. The germline V and J ends were trimmed by 6 bases and 10 bases, with 16 bases remaining between them. The CDR3 extends over 13 amino acids. CDR3 nucleotides: TGTGCCAGCAGCCCAGCCGACGACAGACCCCAGCATTTT. Translation gives CASSPADDRPQHF.

The chain carries TRBV7-2 and TRBJ2-3; 9 bases fit TRBD2. The germline V gene encodes CDR1 SGHTA and CDR2 FQGNSA. Trimming cost V 1 base and J 6 bases; bases outside gene matches: 5. This CDR3 has 15 amino acids. The CDR3 coding sequence is TGTGCCAGCAGCTTAGTGGTAGCGGGAGAGGATACGCAGTATTTT. The encoded protein is CASSLVVAGEDTQYF. The whole variable domain, filled in from reference TRBV7-2 and TRBJ2-3, reads GAGVSQSPSNKVTEKGKDVELRCDPISGHTALYWYRQSLGQGLEFLIYFQGNSAPDKSGLPSDRFSAERTGGSVSTLTIQRTQQEDSAVYLCASSLVVAGEDTQYFGPGTRLTVL.

The chain is built from TRBV27 and TRBJ1-2; 8 bases fit TRBD1. This CDR3 comprises 15 residues. After removal of 6 bases from V and 2 bases from J, the junction contained 8 bases not matched to a gene. CDR1 is MNHEY and CDR2 is SMNVEV in the germline V gene (reference sequence). CDR3 loop: CASRPIDRGNYGYTF. For the CDR3, the DNA is TGTGCCAGCAGACCCATCGACAGGGGCAACTATGGCTACACCTTC.

The chain uses TRBV9 and TRBJ1-3, with D hard to call. The CDR3 loop spans 16 amino acids. Germline V gene sequence: CDR1 SGDLS, CDR2 YYNGEE. V was clipped by 0 bases and J by 0 bases, with 10 bases between them. Here the CDR3 DNA reads TGTGCCAGCAGCGTAGACCCGAACAGCTCTGGAAACACCATATATTTT. Its protein product is CASSVDPNSSGNTIYF.

This sequence joins TRBV9 and TRBJ2-7; possibly TRBD2 for D (5 bases). The CDR3 runs to 13 residues. Germline V CDR1 and CDR2: SGDLS, YYNGEE. The V end was cut by 7 bases, the J end by 9 bases, with 20 bases between. CDR3 sequence reads: CASSVDSTRVQYF. The CDR3 DNA follows: TGTGCCAGCTCCGTAGATTCTACGAGGGTGCAGTACTTC.

CDR3 nucleotides: TGTGCCAGCAGCCTGCAGACAGGCCACTATGGCTACACCTTC. This codes for CASSLQTGHYGYTF. The V call is TRBV6-5, the J call TRBJ1-2, with D possibly matching TRBD1 (6 bases). Trimming removed 6 bases at V and 3 bases at J, with 14 bases between. The CDR3 sequence is 14 residues long. Germline CDR1 MNHEY, CDR2 SVGAGI.

This clone was picked up a small number of times. The chain couples TRBV28 to TRBJ2-5; no clear D. The germline CDR1 and CDR2 sequences are MDHEN and SYDVKM. With 7 bases removed from V and 0 bases from J, the gap between germline ends came to 9 bases. The CDR3 is made up of 13 amino acids. The CDR3 protein is CASNNNNQETQYF. DNA for the CDR3: TGTGCCAGCAATAATAACAACCAAGAGACCCAGTACTTC.

This clone was seen once. The chain uses TRBV7-9 and TRBJ1-5, with TRBD1 as a possible D gene (6 bases). The germline V gene has CDR1 SEHNR and CDR2 FQNEAQ (reference sequence). CDR3 length: 16 amino acids. V shed 1 base and J shed 2 bases, with 12 bases lying between them. CDR3 nucleotides: TGTGCCAGCAGCTTAGAGGACAGCCGTGGCAATCAGCCCCAGCATTTT. Its translation: CASSLEDSRGNQPQHF. Complete variable domain (other parts from reference TRBV7-9 and TRBJ1-5): DTGVSQNPRHKITKRGQNVTFRCDPISEHNRLYWYRQTLGQGPEFLTYFQNEAQLEKSRLLSDRFSAERPKGSFSTLEIQRTEQGDSAMYLCASSLEDSRGNQPQHFGDGTRLSIL.

Of note for this clone: Distinct nucleotide sequences in the sample also encode this CDR3. The rearrangement links TRBV30 to TRBJ2-1; D remains ambiguous. Trimming removed 2 bases at V and 7 bases at J, with 9 bases between. The CDR3 is made up of 12 amino acids. Per germline, CDR1 GTSNPN and CDR2 SVGIG (reference sequence). The DNA for the CDR3 is TGTGCCTGGAGTCCCGGCGGAAATGAGCAGTTCTTC. Translating it yields CAWSPGGNEQFF. Using reference TRBV30 and TRBJ2-1 for the parts outside the CDR3, the full variable domain is SQTIHQWPATLVQPVGSPLSLECTVEGTSNPNLYWYRQAAGRGLQLLFYSVGIGQISSEVPQNLSASRPQDRQFILSSKKLLLSDSGFYLCAWSPGGNEQFFGPGTRLTVL.

CDR3: CASSPLGQGSDYGYTF. The CDR3 DNA is TGTGCCAGCAGCCCGCTAGGACAGGGCTCTGACTATGGCTACACCTTC. The chain uses TRBV11-2 and TRBJ1-2, with 8 nucleotides matching TRBD1. With V trimmed by 5 bases and J by 3 bases, 11 bases remained unmatched. Germline V gene data show CDR1 as SGHAT and CDR2 as FQNNGV. CDR3 length equals 16 residues.

This chain uses TRBV7-2 with TRBJ1-2; 7 bases map to TRBD1. V lost 5 bases to trimming and J lost 13 bases; unmatched junction nucleotides: 10. The CDR3 is made up of 12 amino acids. Germline assignment: CDR1 SGHTA and CDR2 FQGNSA. DNA for the CDR3: TGTGCCAGCAGCCCAAGACAGGGTTCCTTCACCTTC. Translating it yields CASSPRQGSFTF. Full variable domain (outside the CDR3, taken from reference TRBV7-2 and TRBJ1-2): GAGVSQSPSNKVTEKGKDVELRCDPISGHTALYWYRQSLGQGLEFLIYFQGNSAPDKSGLPSDRFSAERTGGSVSTLTIQRTQQEDSAVYLCASSPRQGSFTFGSGTRLTVV.

The gene calls are TRBV5-4 and TRBJ1-1, with D unclear. There are 12 residues in the CDR3. CDR1 SGHNT and CDR2 YYREEE come from the germline V gene (reference sequence). The germline V and J ends were trimmed by 4 bases and 3 bases, with 7 bases remaining between them. The CDR3 reads CASSAGYTEAFF. The CDR3 DNA reads TGTGCCAGCAGCGCCGGGTACACTGAAGCTTTCTTT.

The chain recombines TRBV18 with TRBJ2-5; no reliable D call. The ends were cut back, 6 bases at V and 0 bases at J, with 5 bases in the middle. This CDR3 region has 12 residues. Per germline, CDR1 KGHSH and CDR2 LQKENI. The CDR3 loop reads CASSRNQETQYF. CDR3 DNA: TGTGCCAGCTCGCGGAACCAAGAGACCCAGTACTTC.

The chain employs TRBV9 and TRBJ2-5; maybe TRBD1 (8 bases). The V gene lost 3 bases and the J gene lost 1 base, with 16 bases spanning the gap. The CDR3 extends over 16 amino acids. The germline CDR1 and CDR2 sequences are SGDLS and YYNGEE. DNA of the CDR3: TGTGCCAGCAGCGGGGGGGGCAGGGGGCGCCAAGAGACCCAGTACTTC. This translates into CASSGGGRGRQETQYF. The full variable domain, its missing parts supplied by reference TRBV9 and TRBJ2-5, is DSGVTQTPKHLITATGQRVTLRCSPRSGDLSVYWYQQSLDQGLQFLIQYYNGEERAKGNILERFSAQQFPDLHSELNLSSLELGDSALYFCASSGGGRGRQETQYFGPGTRLLVL.

V is TRBV7-2 and J is TRBJ2-1; D perhaps matches TRBD1 (6 bases). The CDR3 is 15 amino acids. Germline lookup yields CDR1 SGHTA and CDR2 FQGNSA. The V end was cut by 2 bases, the J end by 4 bases, with 12 bases between. Written as DNA, the CDR3 is TGTGCCAGCAGCTTACTGGGGGACAAATACAATGAGCAGTTCTTC. It is translated as CASSLLGDKYNEQFF. The full variable domain, rest sourced from reference TRBV7-2 and TRBJ2-1, is GAGVSQSPSNKVTEKGKDVELRCDPISGHTALYWYRQSLGQGLEFLIYFQGNSAPDKSGLPSDRFSAERTGGSVSTLTIQRTQQEDSAVYLCASSLLGDKYNEQFFGPGTRLTVL.

This chain connects TRBV6-1 to TRBJ2-1; 8 nucleotides line up with TRBD1. J lost 3 bases, V lost 6 bases, and 7 bases had no gene match. This CDR3 contains 15 residues. Germline V gives CDR1 MNHNS, CDR2 SASEGT. The CDR3 here is CASSLQGAGYNEQFF. The CDR3 DNA is TGTGCCAGCAGCCTTCAGGGGGCGGGCTACAATGAGCAGTTCTTC.

V and J are TRBV28 and TRBJ2-7, with TRBD2 identical over 13 bases. CDR3 length: 18 residues. Germline V gene data show CDR1 as MDHEN and CDR2 as SYDVKM. Unmatched junction bases numbered 8, after V lost 0 bases and J lost 3 bases. CDR3 coding DNA: TGTGCCAGCAGTTTATGGCCCGGGACTAGCGGGATAAGCTACGAGCAGTACTTC. Its translation: CASSLWPGTSGISYEQYF.

The chain links TRBV11-2 to TRBJ1-2; maybe TRBD1 (6 bases). Germline CDR1 reads SGHAT; CDR2 reads FQNNGV. Trimming left V 0 bases short and J 5 bases short, with 16 bases between. The CDR3 loop spans 16 amino acids. The CDR3, as DNA: TGTGCCAGCAGCTTAGAATTTTCTGGACAGAAATATGGCTACACCTTC. Residues: CASSLEFSGQKYGYTF.

The J gene is TRBJ2-2, the V gene TRBV14; unclear D gene. Germline V CDR1 and CDR2: SGHDN, FVKESK. The length of the CDR3 is 14 residues. Trimming shortened V by 4 bases and J by 7 bases, and 13 bases separated the two germline ends. Here the CDR3 reads CASSLLGPDGELFF. As DNA, the CDR3 is TGTGCCAGCAGCCTGCTGGGCCCAGACGGGGAGCTGTTTTTT.

The chain joins TRBV5-1 to TRBJ2-7, with D maybe TRBD2 (6 bases). Trimming stripped 3 bases from V and 2 bases from J, with 9 bases between. Per the germline V gene, CDR1 is SGHRS and CDR2 is YFSETQ. The CDR3 sequence is 13 residues long. The CDR3 loop is CASSWDFAYEQYF. The CDR3 region has the DNA TGCGCCAGCAGCTGGGACTTTGCCTACGAGCAGTACTTC.